The rows below give T cell receptor beta chains drawn from one sample of a study of blood T cell repertoires in COVID-19. Profiling relied on immunoSEQ multiplex PCR, and the TCRdb table lists in-frame clones only, not all of them. Of fewer than 250,000 clones in the sample, around 88% were seen once. The sample consisted of peripheral blood. The receptors stem from a man aged 50 to 60 with active or convalescent COVID-19. Both conserved end residues are part of each CDR3. Fields, in order: J gene, D gene, CDR3 length, V gene, clone size, CDR3 protein, CDR3 DNA. The D gene is left open where the match is weak. Clone sizes are given selectively: once, few, many, or a class where the clone is expanded.

j_call: TRBJ1-5
d_call: NA
cdr3_length: 18
v_call: TRBV24-1
clone_size: NA
cdr3_aa: CATSPRQVDSNGNQPQHF
cdr3_nt: TGTGCCACCAGCCCTAGACAGGTTGATTCGAACGGCAATCAGCCCCAGCATTTT

j_call: TRBJ1-2
d_call: NA
cdr3_length: 14
v_call: TRBV6-5
clone_size: NA
cdr3_aa: CASSSSGSLLGYTF
cdr3_nt: TGTGCCAGCTCCTCGTCAGGGTCTCTATTGGGCTACACCTTC

j_call: TRBJ2-2
d_call: TRBD1
cdr3_length: 16
v_call: TRBV5-1
clone_size: few
cdr3_aa: CASSLGDRLDTGELFF
cdr3_nt: TGCGCCAGCAGCTTGGGGGACAGGCTAGACACCGGGGAGCTGTTTTTT

j_call: TRBJ2-2
d_call: TRBD1
cdr3_length: 20
v_call: TRBV6-6
clone_size: NA
cdr3_aa: CASSPTGQLVPFRDTGELFF
cdr3_nt: TGTGCCAGCAGTCCAACGGGACAGTTGGTTCCATTTCGGGACACCGGGGAGCTGTTTTTT

j_call: TRBJ1-2
d_call: NA
cdr3_length: 13
v_call: TRBV24-1
clone_size: NA
cdr3_aa: CATSDFERRGYTF
cdr3_nt: TGTGCCACCAGTGATTTCGAGCGGCGTGGCTACACCTTC

j_call: TRBJ2-1
d_call: NA
cdr3_length: 17
v_call: TRBV14
clone_size: NA
cdr3_aa: CASSHALDRVTYNEQFF
cdr3_nt: TGTGCCAGCAGCCACGCTTTGGACAGAGTCACCTACAATGAGCAGTTCTTC

j_call: TRBJ1-5
d_call: TRBD1
cdr3_length: 16
v_call: TRBV19
clone_size: NA
cdr3_aa: CASSIPTGTSNQPQHF
cdr3_nt: TGTGCCAGTAGTATACCGACAGGGACTAGCAATCAGCCCCAGCATTTT

j_call: TRBJ1-2
d_call: TRBD1
cdr3_length: 16
v_call: TRBV3-1/TRBV3-2
clone_size: NA
cdr3_aa: CASSQDLTGRSYGYTF
cdr3_nt: TGTGCCAGCAGCCAAGATCTGACAGGGAGAAGCTATGGCTACACCTTC

j_call: TRBJ2-1
d_call: TRBD2
cdr3_length: 16
v_call: TRBV28
clone_size: NA
cdr3_aa: CASSTATGLISHEQFF
cdr3_nt: TGTGCCAGCAGTACGGCGACGGGACTAATATCCCATGAGCAGTTCTTC

j_call: TRBJ2-7
d_call: TRBD1
cdr3_length: 14
v_call: TRBV19
clone_size: NA
cdr3_aa: CASSPGTENYEQYF
cdr3_nt: TGTGCCAGTAGCCCCGGGACAGAGAATTACGAGCAGTACTTC

j_call: TRBJ1-2
d_call: NA
cdr3_length: 13
v_call: TRBV3-1/TRBV3-2
clone_size: NA
cdr3_aa: CASSQQGNYGYTF
cdr3_nt: TGTGCCAGCAGCCAGCAGGGAAACTATGGCTACACCTTC

j_call: TRBJ2-6
d_call: TRBD2
cdr3_length: 19
v_call: TRBV4-3
clone_size: NA
cdr3_aa: CASSQVSSGTGTGANVLTF
cdr3_nt: TGCGCCAGCAGCCAGGTATCTAGCGGGACGGGCACTGGGGCCAACGTCCTGACTTTC

j_call: TRBJ1-1
d_call: NA
cdr3_length: 15
v_call: TRBV25-1
clone_size: once
cdr3_aa: CASSAQQGFRTEAFF
cdr3_nt: TGTGCCAGCAGTGCTCAACAGGGTTTTAGGACTGAAGCTTTCTTT

j_call: TRBJ1-2
d_call: TRBD1
cdr3_length: 14
v_call: TRBV4-1
clone_size: NA
cdr3_aa: CASRPTGGPGVHTF
cdr3_nt: TGCGCCAGCAGGCCGACAGGGGGCCCTGGGGTCCACACCTTC

j_call: TRBJ1-5
d_call: NA
cdr3_length: 15
v_call: TRBV19
clone_size: NA
cdr3_aa: CASSIGGASNQPQHF
cdr3_nt: TGTGCCAGTAGTATAGGCGGTGCTAGCAATCAGCCCCAGCATTTT

j_call: TRBJ1-6
d_call: TRBD1
cdr3_length: 13
v_call: TRBV30
clone_size: NA
cdr3_aa: CAYRGSGNSPLHF
cdr3_nt: TGTGCCTACAGGGGGAGTGGGAATTCACCCCTCCACTTT

j_call: TRBJ2-3
d_call: NA
cdr3_length: 13
v_call: TRBV7-3
clone_size: NA
cdr3_aa: CASSGGAPDTQYF
cdr3_nt: TGTGCCAGCAGCGGGGGGGCCCCGGATACGCAGTATTTT

j_call: TRBJ2-2
d_call: NA
cdr3_length: 11
v_call: TRBV25-1
clone_size: NA
cdr3_aa: CASSIIGELFF
cdr3_nt: TGTGCCAGCAGTATTATCGGGGAGCTGTTTTTT

j_call: TRBJ1-1
d_call: NA
cdr3_length: 15
v_call: TRBV7-2
clone_size: NA
cdr3_aa: CASSPQSGAVNEAFF
cdr3_nt: TGTGCCAGCAGCCCCCAGTCCGGTGCGGTGAATGAAGCTTTCTTT

j_call: TRBJ1-1
d_call: NA
cdr3_length: 14
v_call: TRBV6-1
clone_size: NA
cdr3_aa: CASSDKGMSTEAFF
cdr3_nt: TGTGCCAGCAGTGACAAGGGGATGAGCACTGAAGCTTTCTTT

j_call: TRBJ2-7
d_call: TRBD1
cdr3_length: 15
v_call: TRBV6-6
clone_size: NA
cdr3_aa: CASTHEGGGPGEQYF
cdr3_nt: TGTGCCAGCACCCATGAAGGGGGCGGGCCTGGCGAGCAGTACTTC

j_call: TRBJ2-4
d_call: TRBD2
cdr3_length: 17
v_call: TRBV30
clone_size: NA
cdr3_aa: CAWSVPGLAEIKNIQYF
cdr3_nt: TGTGCCTGGAGTGTACCCGGACTAGCGGAGATAAAAAACATTCAGTACTTC

j_call: TRBJ2-3
d_call: TRBD2
cdr3_length: 16
v_call: TRBV20-1
clone_size: NA
cdr3_aa: CSASRPSGSSTDTQYF
cdr3_nt: TGCAGTGCTAGTAGGCCTAGCGGGAGTAGCACAGATACGCAGTATTTT

j_call: TRBJ1-1
d_call: TRBD1
cdr3_length: 16
v_call: TRBV28
clone_size: NA
cdr3_aa: CASSLSPGTGGTEAFF
cdr3_nt: TGTGCCAGCAGTTTATCGCCAGGGACAGGGGGCACTGAAGCTTTCTTT

j_call: TRBJ2-7
d_call: NA
cdr3_length: 12
v_call: TRBV2
clone_size: few
cdr3_aa: CAISDTTYEQYF
cdr3_nt: TGTGCCATCTCGGACACCACCTACGAGCAGTACTTC

j_call: TRBJ2-1
d_call: NA
cdr3_length: 16
v_call: TRBV3-1/TRBV3-2
clone_size: NA
cdr3_aa: CASSQLQGSFYNEQFF
cdr3_nt: TGTGCCAGCAGCCAACTCCAGGGAAGTTTCTACAATGAGCAGTTCTTC

j_call: TRBJ1-5
d_call: TRBD1
cdr3_length: 13
v_call: TRBV10-1
clone_size: NA
cdr3_aa: CASLEGAVQPQHF
cdr3_nt: TGCGCCAGCCTCGAGGGGGCGGTGCAGCCCCAGCATTTT

j_call: TRBJ2-7
d_call: TRBD1
cdr3_length: 16
v_call: TRBV2
clone_size: NA
cdr3_aa: CASSPLGDRGFNEQYF
cdr3_nt: TGTGCCAGCAGCCCCCTAGGGGACAGGGGGTTTAACGAGCAGTACTTC

j_call: TRBJ2-3
d_call: TRBD2
cdr3_length: 15
v_call: TRBV11-2
clone_size: NA
cdr3_aa: CASSLNGRAIATQYF
cdr3_nt: TGTGCCAGCAGCTTAAACGGGAGGGCCATAGCTACGCAGTATTTT

j_call: TRBJ1-2
d_call: TRBD1
cdr3_length: 15
v_call: TRBV9
clone_size: NA
cdr3_aa: CASSVVAGGNYGYTF
cdr3_nt: TGTGCCAGCAGCGTAGTCGCAGGGGGAAATTATGGCTACACCTTC

j_call: TRBJ2-6
d_call: NA
cdr3_length: 15
v_call: TRBV19
clone_size: NA
cdr3_aa: CASSISRSGANVLTF
cdr3_nt: TGTGCCAGTAGTATTAGTCGTTCTGGGGCCAACGTCCTGACTTTC

j_call: TRBJ1-1
d_call: NA
cdr3_length: 15
v_call: TRBV10-3
clone_size: NA
cdr3_aa: CASAHPRTEDTEAFF
cdr3_nt: TGTGCCAGCGCTCACCCCCGGACAGAGGACACTGAAGCTTTCTTT

j_call: TRBJ1-6
d_call: NA
cdr3_length: 12
v_call: TRBV6-6
clone_size: NA
cdr3_aa: CASTPGRGPLHF
cdr3_nt: TGTGCCAGCACCCCAGGGAGGGGACCCCTCCACTTT

j_call: TRBJ2-2
d_call: TRBD1
cdr3_length: 18
v_call: TRBV3-1/TRBV3-2
clone_size: NA
cdr3_aa: CASSQVQFRQGNTGELFF
cdr3_nt: TGTGCCAGCAGCCAAGTTCAATTCCGACAGGGAAACACCGGGGAGCTGTTTTTT

j_call: TRBJ1-5
d_call: TRBD1
cdr3_length: 19
v_call: TRBV7-8
clone_size: NA
cdr3_aa: CASSLTGTGSLLSNQPQHF
cdr3_nt: TGTGCCAGCAGCTTAACCGGGACAGGGTCACTTCTTAGCAATCAGCCCCAGCATTTT

j_call: TRBJ1-6
d_call: TRBD1
cdr3_length: 14
v_call: TRBV27
clone_size: NA
cdr3_aa: CASSILQGWSPLHF
cdr3_nt: TGTGCCAGCAGCATCTTACAGGGGTGGTCACCCCTCCACTTT

j_call: TRBJ2-5
d_call: NA
cdr3_length: 15
v_call: TRBV7-9
clone_size: NA
cdr3_aa: CASSQTLDSEETQYF
cdr3_nt: TGTGCCAGCAGCCAAACGCTGGACTCTGAGGAGACCCAGTACTTC

j_call: TRBJ2-7
d_call: TRBD2
cdr3_length: 16
v_call: TRBV6-5
clone_size: NA
cdr3_aa: CASSYAPAGGPYEQYF
cdr3_nt: TGTGCCAGCAGTTACGCCCCGGCGGGAGGGCCCTACGAGCAGTACTTC

j_call: TRBJ2-2
d_call: TRBD1
cdr3_length: 14
v_call: TRBV11-3
clone_size: NA
cdr3_aa: CASSSTGNAGELFF
cdr3_nt: TGTGCCAGCAGCTCGACAGGGAATGCCGGGGAGCTGTTTTTT

j_call: TRBJ1-4
d_call: TRBD1
cdr3_length: 14
v_call: TRBV19
clone_size: NA
cdr3_aa: CASSMKGQNEKLFF
cdr3_nt: TGTGCCAGTAGTATGAAGGGACAGAATGAAAAACTGTTTTTT

j_call: TRBJ1-1
d_call: NA
cdr3_length: 12
v_call: TRBV29-1
clone_size: few
cdr3_aa: CSGLTGSAEAFF
cdr3_nt: TGCAGCGGACTTACAGGGTCGGCTGAAGCTTTCTTT

j_call: TRBJ2-7
d_call: NA
cdr3_length: 16
v_call: TRBV5-1
clone_size: NA
cdr3_aa: CASSLVPRQRSYEQYF
cdr3_nt: TGCGCCAGCAGCTTGGTGCCGAGACAGCGCTCCTACGAGCAGTACTTC

j_call: TRBJ2-1
d_call: TRBD1
cdr3_length: 16
v_call: TRBV29-1
clone_size: NA
cdr3_aa: CSVEGSGQAGYNEQFF
cdr3_nt: TGCAGCGTTGAAGGCTCTGGACAGGCTGGATACAATGAGCAGTTCTTC

j_call: TRBJ1-4
d_call: NA
cdr3_length: 16
v_call: TRBV4-3
clone_size: NA
cdr3_aa: CASSPIRGVPGEKLFF
cdr3_nt: TGCGCCAGCAGCCCGATTCGGGGGGTACCGGGTGAAAAACTGTTTTTT

j_call: TRBJ2-7
d_call: TRBD1
cdr3_length: 14
v_call: TRBV7-2
clone_size: NA
cdr3_aa: CASSYGTGAYEQYF
cdr3_nt: TGTGCCAGCAGCTACGGGACAGGGGCCTACGAGCAGTACTTC

j_call: TRBJ1-5
d_call: NA
cdr3_length: 14
v_call: TRBV7-6
clone_size: NA
cdr3_aa: CASSLSGGNQPQHF
cdr3_nt: TGTGCCAGCAGCTTATCGGGAGGCAATCAGCCCCAGCATTTT

j_call: TRBJ1-1
d_call: NA
cdr3_length: 15
v_call: TRBV18
clone_size: NA
cdr3_aa: CASSPRIGGDTEAFF
cdr3_nt: TGTGCCAGCTCACCACGAATAGGGGGTGACACTGAAGCTTTCTTT

j_call: TRBJ1-2
d_call: TRBD1
cdr3_length: 18
v_call: TRBV14
clone_size: NA
cdr3_aa: CASSQDLSLLGQAYGYTF
cdr3_nt: TGTGCCAGCAGCCAAGACCTCTCTCTCTTGGGACAGGCGTATGGCTACACCTTC

j_call: TRBJ2-4
d_call: TRBD1
cdr3_length: 16
v_call: TRBV10-2
clone_size: NA
cdr3_aa: CASSAGTDLAKNIQYF
cdr3_nt: TGCGCCAGCAGTGCCGGGACAGATTTAGCCAAAAACATTCAGTACTTC

j_call: TRBJ1-2
d_call: NA
cdr3_length: 16
v_call: TRBV2
clone_size: NA
cdr3_aa: CASSLRDTRSGGGYTF
cdr3_nt: TGTGCCAGCAGCTTGAGGGACACTCGTTCAGGTGGTGGCTACACCTTC

j_call: TRBJ1-1
d_call: TRBD1
cdr3_length: 13
v_call: TRBV3-1/TRBV3-2
clone_size: few
cdr3_aa: CASSRGQSSEAFF
cdr3_nt: TGTGCCAGCAGCCGGGGACAGTCATCCGAAGCTTTCTTT

j_call: TRBJ2-1
d_call: TRBD2
cdr3_length: 16
v_call: TRBV11-2
clone_size: NA
cdr3_aa: CASIPGGGSSYNEQFF
cdr3_nt: TGTGCCAGCATCCCCGGCGGGGGGAGCTCCTACAATGAGCAGTTCTTC

j_call: TRBJ2-3
d_call: NA
cdr3_length: 14
v_call: TRBV29-1
clone_size: NA
cdr3_aa: CSVRSLPSTHTQYF
cdr3_nt: TGCAGCGTCCGATCCCTTCCCTCCACACATACGCAGTATTTT

j_call: TRBJ1-1
d_call: NA
cdr3_length: 14
v_call: TRBV5-1
clone_size: NA
cdr3_aa: CASSPGGENTEAFF
cdr3_nt: TGCGCCAGCAGCCCAGGAGGGGAGAACACTGAAGCTTTCTTT

j_call: TRBJ2-6
d_call: TRBD2
cdr3_length: 17
v_call: TRBV3-1/TRBV3-2
clone_size: once
cdr3_aa: CASSHRGGNSGANVLTF
cdr3_nt: TGTGCCAGCAGCCATAGGGGAGGGAACTCTGGGGCCAACGTCCTGACTTTC

j_call: TRBJ2-7
d_call: NA
cdr3_length: 14
v_call: TRBV19
clone_size: few
cdr3_aa: CARIPGTRSYEQYF
cdr3_nt: TGTGCCAGGATTCCCGGGACACGTTCCTACGAGCAGTACTTC

j_call: TRBJ1-5
d_call: NA
cdr3_length: 15
v_call: TRBV11-2
clone_size: NA
cdr3_aa: CASSLSRGRNQPQHF
cdr3_nt: TGTGCCAGCAGCTTGAGTCGCGGCCGCAATCAGCCCCAGCATTTT

j_call: TRBJ2-6
d_call: NA
cdr3_length: 18
v_call: TRBV4-3
clone_size: NA
cdr3_aa: CASSQVVSIVAGANVLTF
cdr3_nt: TGCGCCAGCAGCCAAGTCGTCTCTATAGTCGCTGGGGCCAACGTCCTGACTTTC

j_call: TRBJ1-6
d_call: NA
cdr3_length: 14
v_call: TRBV30
clone_size: NA
cdr3_aa: CAWDKGRVNSPLHF
cdr3_nt: TGTGCCTGGGACAAGGGCAGGGTGAATTCACCCCTCCACTTT

j_call: TRBJ1-2
d_call: NA
cdr3_length: 12
v_call: TRBV9
clone_size: NA
cdr3_aa: CASSVAREGYTF
cdr3_nt: TGTGCCAGCAGCGTAGCGAGGGAAGGCTACACCTTC